The rows below give T cell receptor beta chains drawn from one sample of a study of early T cells in non-severe SARS-CoV-2 infection. Each CDR3 protein gets one entry after TCRdb re-called the 5' RACE reads with MiXCR. The data show about 64,000 distinct CDR3 sequences, roughly an eighth seen once. This sample comprised whole blood, obtained at baseline. These receptors were taken from an adult who was a healthcare worker with PCR-confirmed SARS-CoV-2 infection or an uninfected control (not recorded which). CDR3s include the opening cysteine and the closing phenylalanine or tryptophan. Each record gives: V gene, J gene, clone size, D gene, CDR3 protein, CDR3 DNA. D genes are given only for firm matches. Clone sizes are given selectively: once, few, many, or a class where the clone is expanded.

TRBV3-1	TRBJ1-1	few	-	CASSQVPGLTEAFF	TGTGCCAGCAGCCAAGTACCGGGGCTAACTGAAGCTTTCTTT
TRBV28	TRBJ2-7	few	-	CASRPIFRTVYEQYF	TGTGCCAGCAGGCCGATATTCAGGACAGTCTACGAGCAGTACTTC
TRBV6-2/TRBV6-3	TRBJ1-2	-	-	CASSYRDNYGYTF	TGTGCCAGCAGTTACCGGGACAACTATGGCTACACCTTC
TRBV7-9	TRBJ1-2	few	-	CASSKGGNYGYTF	TGTGCCAGCAGCAAAGGGGGTAACTATGGCTACACCTTC
TRBV24-1	TRBJ2-1	-	-	CATSDSGAIVNEQFF	TGTGCCACCAGTGATTCGGGGGCTATAGTGAATGAGCAGTTCTTC
TRBV6-2/TRBV6-3	TRBJ1-5	-	TRBD1	CASSYGTVPSQPQHF	TGTGCCAGCAGTTACGGGACAGTACCTAGTCAGCCCCAGCATTTT
TRBV12-3/TRBV12-4	TRBJ2-7	few	-	CATGTPNSYEQYF	TGTGCCACTGGGACACCTAACTCCTACGAGCAGTACTTC
TRBV14	TRBJ2-7	-	-	CASSQAARGSYEQYF	TGTGCCAGCAGCCAAGCGGCCAGGGGCTCCTACGAGCAGTACTTC
TRBV27	TRBJ2-1	few	-	CATRAGIREFF	TGTGCCACCCGAGCGGGCATCCGAGAGTTCTTC
TRBV5-1	TRBJ2-2	many	-	CASSLGQNTGELFF	TGCGCCAGCAGCTTGGGACAGAACACCGGGGAGCTGTTTTTT
TRBV11-2	TRBJ1-5	few	TRBD1	CASSLTGGSQPQHF	TGTGCCAGCAGCTTAACAGGGGGCAGTCAGCCCCAGCATTTT
TRBV12-3/TRBV12-4	TRBJ1-4	-	TRBD1	CASTRTGEGEKLFF	TGTGCCAGCACCCGGACAGGGGAAGGCGAAAAACTGTTTTTT
TRBV28	TRBJ1-4	-	-	CASSLQYGLNEKLFF	TGTGCCAGCAGTTTACAATACGGCCTTAATGAAAAACTGTTTTTT
TRBV6-2/TRBV6-3	TRBJ2-5	-	-	CASSRGQGRRETQYF	TGTGCCAGCAGCCGAGGTCAGGGGAGGAGAGAGACCCAGTACTTC
TRBV5-1	TRBJ2-5	-	TRBD2	CASSLGLAGIETQYF	TGCGCCAGCAGCTTAGGCCTAGCGGGGATAGAGACCCAGTACTTC
TRBV7-9	TRBJ2-7	-	TRBD1	CASSAWDRVYEQYF	TGTGCCAGCAGCGCGTGGGACAGGGTCTACGAGCAGTACTTC
TRBV5-1	TRBJ2-7	-	-	CASSLIPGTVNSYEQYF	TGCGCCAGCAGCTTGATTCCCGGGACTGTAAACTCCTACGAGCAGTACTTC
TRBV7-2	TRBJ2-3	few	TRBD1	CASRTPPGQGADTQYF	TGTGCCAGCAGGACACCACCGGGACAGGGGGCAGATACGCAGTATTTT
TRBV20-1	TRBJ2-1	-	TRBD2	CSASRPTSGALYNEQFF	TGCAGTGCTAGTCGACCCACTAGCGGGGCTTTATACAATGAGCAGTTCTTC
TRBV24-1	TRBJ1-6	few	-	CATSDSGGPLHF	TGTGCCACCAGTGACTCCGGCGGACCCCTCCACTTT
TRBV20-1	TRBJ2-7	-	-	CSAAAFSYEQYF	TGCAGTGCAGCGGCCTTCTCCTACGAGCAGTACTTC
TRBV6-5	TRBJ2-7	few	-	CASSKSGDEQYF	TGTGCCAGCAGTAAATCAGGGGACGAGCAGTACTTC
TRBV15	TRBJ2-5	many	-	CATSSDHLGTQYF	TGTGCCACCAGCAGCGATCACCTGGGGACCCAGTACTTC
TRBV7-9	TRBJ2-2	-	-	CASSLAGTGQNTGELFF	TGTGCCAGCAGCTTGGCTGGAACAGGGCAGAACACCGGGGAGCTGTTTTTT
TRBV7-6	TRBJ2-7	-	TRBD2	CASSPGLAEYEQYF	TGTGCCAGCAGCCCAGGACTAGCGGAATACGAGCAGTACTTC